This T cell receptor (beta chain) stems from a study of radiation and T cells in renal cell carcinoma. Produced via immunoSEQ multiplex PCR; TCRdb's table is partial and in-frame only. Of about 130,000 clones listed, 70% to 90% are singletons. The time point was: blood 2 weeks post-SBRT. Treatment: 15 Gy SBRT to primary tumor, nephrectomy 4 weeks later. The V end lost 3 bases, the J end lost 5 bases, and 6 bases lay between the germline ends. The CDR3 sequence is 11 residues long. Looked up from germline, CDR1 is DFQATT and CDR2 is SNEGSKA (reference sequence). The chain is built from TRBV20-1 and TRBJ2-3; D is undetermined. This TCR was recovered from an older woman with renal cell carcinoma. The sequenced sample was blood, obtained from a patient whose treatment included radiotherapy and nephrectomy. CDR3 DNA: TGCAGTGCTAGCTCCATAGATACGCAGTATTTT. Translated, it gives CSASSIDTQYF.